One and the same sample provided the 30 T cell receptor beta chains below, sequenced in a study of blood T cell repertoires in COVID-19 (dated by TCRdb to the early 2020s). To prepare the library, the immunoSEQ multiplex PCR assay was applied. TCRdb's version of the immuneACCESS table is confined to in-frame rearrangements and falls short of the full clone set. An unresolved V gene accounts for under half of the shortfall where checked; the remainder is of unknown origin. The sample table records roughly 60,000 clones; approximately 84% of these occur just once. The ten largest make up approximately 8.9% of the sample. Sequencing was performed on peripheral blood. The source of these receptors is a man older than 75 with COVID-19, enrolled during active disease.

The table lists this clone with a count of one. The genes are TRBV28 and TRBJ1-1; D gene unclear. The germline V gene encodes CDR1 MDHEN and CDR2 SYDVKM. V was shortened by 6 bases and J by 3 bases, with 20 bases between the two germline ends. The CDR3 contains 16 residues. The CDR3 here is CASRPTRSGGHTEAFF. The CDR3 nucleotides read TGTGCCAGCAGGCCTACCCGGTCTGGAGGGCACACTGAAGCTTTCTTT.

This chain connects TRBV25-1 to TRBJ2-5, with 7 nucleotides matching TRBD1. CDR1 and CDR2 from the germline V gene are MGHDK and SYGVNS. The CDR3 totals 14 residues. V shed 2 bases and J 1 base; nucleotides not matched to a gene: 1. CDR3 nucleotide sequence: TGTGCCAGCAGTGAAAGGACAGGCCAAGAGACCCAGTACTTC. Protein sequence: CASSERTGQETQYF.

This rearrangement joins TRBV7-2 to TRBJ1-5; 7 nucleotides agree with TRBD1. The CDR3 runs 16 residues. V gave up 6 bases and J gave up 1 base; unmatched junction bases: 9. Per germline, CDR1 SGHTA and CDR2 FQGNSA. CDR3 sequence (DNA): TGTGCCAGCAGGCAACAGGGGCCTCCAAGCAATCAGCCCCAGCATTTT. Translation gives CASRQQGPPSNQPQHF.

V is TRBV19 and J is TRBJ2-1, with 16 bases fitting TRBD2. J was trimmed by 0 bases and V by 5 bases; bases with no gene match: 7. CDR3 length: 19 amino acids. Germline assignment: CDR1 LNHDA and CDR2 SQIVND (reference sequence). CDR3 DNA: TGTGCCAGTAGTCCGGGACTAGCGGGAGGGACGTTCTCCTACAATGAGCAGTTCTTC. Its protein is CASSPGLAGGTFSYNEQFF.

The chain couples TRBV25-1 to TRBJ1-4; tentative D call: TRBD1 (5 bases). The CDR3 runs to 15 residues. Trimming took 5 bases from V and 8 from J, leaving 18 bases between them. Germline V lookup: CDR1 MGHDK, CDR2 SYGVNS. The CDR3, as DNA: TGTGCCAGCAGTCTCCTGACAGCCTTCGGAGAAAAACTGTTTTTT. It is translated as CASSLLTAFGEKLFF.

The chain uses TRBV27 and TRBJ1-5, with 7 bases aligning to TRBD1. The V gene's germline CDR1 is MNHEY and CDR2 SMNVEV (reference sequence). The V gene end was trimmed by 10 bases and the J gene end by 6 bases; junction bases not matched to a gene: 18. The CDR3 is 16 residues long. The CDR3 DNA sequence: TGTGCCACCGCCCCTCGTACAGGGGCAGGTAGTCAGCCCCAGCATTTT. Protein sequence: CATAPRTGAGSQPQHF.

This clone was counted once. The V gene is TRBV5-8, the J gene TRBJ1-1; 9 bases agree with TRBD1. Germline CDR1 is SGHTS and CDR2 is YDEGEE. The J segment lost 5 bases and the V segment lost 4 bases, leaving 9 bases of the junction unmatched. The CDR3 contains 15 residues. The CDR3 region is CASSAYRGRGTEAFF. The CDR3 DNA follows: TGTGCCAGCAGCGCATACAGGGGGCGCGGGACTGAAGCTTTCTTT.

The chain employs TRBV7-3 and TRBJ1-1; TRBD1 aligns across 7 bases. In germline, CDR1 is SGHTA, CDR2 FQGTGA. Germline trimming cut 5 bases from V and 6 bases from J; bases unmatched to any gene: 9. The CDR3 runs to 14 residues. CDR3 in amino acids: CASSAYRGSAEAFF. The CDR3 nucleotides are TGTGCCAGCAGCGCGTACAGGGGATCCGCTGAAGCTTTCTTT.

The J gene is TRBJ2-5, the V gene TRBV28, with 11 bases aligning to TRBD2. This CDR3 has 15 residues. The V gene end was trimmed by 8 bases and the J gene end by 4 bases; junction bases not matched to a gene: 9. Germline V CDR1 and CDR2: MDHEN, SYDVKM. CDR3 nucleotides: TGTGCCAGCCGAGCTAGCGGGGGGTGGGGAGAGACCCAGTACTTC. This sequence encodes CASRASGGWGETQYF.

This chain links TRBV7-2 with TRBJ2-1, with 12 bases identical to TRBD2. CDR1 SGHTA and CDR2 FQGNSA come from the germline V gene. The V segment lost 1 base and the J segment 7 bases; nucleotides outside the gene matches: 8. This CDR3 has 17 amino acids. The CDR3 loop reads CASSLELAGGGYNEQFF. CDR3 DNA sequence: TGTGCCAGCAGCTTAGAACTAGCGGGAGGAGGGTATAATGAGCAGTTCTTC.

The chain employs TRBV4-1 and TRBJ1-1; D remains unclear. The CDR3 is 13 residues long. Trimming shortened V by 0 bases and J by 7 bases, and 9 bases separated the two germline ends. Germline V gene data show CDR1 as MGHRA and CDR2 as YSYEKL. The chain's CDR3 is CASSQDPGREAFF. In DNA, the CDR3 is TGCGCCAGCAGCCAAGATCCGGGTCGTGAAGCTTTCTTT.

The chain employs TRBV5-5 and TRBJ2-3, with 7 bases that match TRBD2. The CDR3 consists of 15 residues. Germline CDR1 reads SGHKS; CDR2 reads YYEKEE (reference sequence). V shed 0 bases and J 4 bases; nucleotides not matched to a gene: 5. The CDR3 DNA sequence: TGTGCCAGCAGCTTGGGGACTAGGGGAGCAGATACGCAGTATTTT. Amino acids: CASSLGTRGADTQYF. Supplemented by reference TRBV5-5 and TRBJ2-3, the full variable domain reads DAGVTQSPTHLIKTRGQQVTLRCSPISGHKSVSWYQQVLGQGPQFIFQYYEKEERGRGNFPDRFSARQFPNYSSELNVNALLLGDSALYLCASSLGTRGADTQYFGPGTRLTVL.

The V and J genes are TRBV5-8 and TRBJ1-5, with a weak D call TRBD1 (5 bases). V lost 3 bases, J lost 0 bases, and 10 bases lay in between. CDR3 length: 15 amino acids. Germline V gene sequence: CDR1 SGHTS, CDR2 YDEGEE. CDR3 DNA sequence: TGTGCCAGCAGCTCCGGGACTTATAGCAATCAGCCCCAGCATTTT. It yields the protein CASSSGTYSNQPQHF. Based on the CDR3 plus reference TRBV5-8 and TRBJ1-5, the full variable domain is EAGVTQSPTHLIKTRGQQATLRCSPISGHTSVYWYQQALGLGLQFLLWYDEGEERNRGNFPPRFSGRQFPNYSSELNVNALELEDSALYLCASSSGTYSNQPQHFGDGTRLSIL.

The DNA of the CDR3 is TGTGCCAGCAGCTTTGGACTAGCGGGGGAAGAGACCCAGTACTTC. Encoded protein: CASSFGLAGEETQYF. This sequence joins TRBV7-9 and TRBJ2-5; 13 bases are a match to TRBD2. With 3 bases clipped from V and 3 bases from J, the junction kept 1 base outside the gene matches. Germline CDR1 SEHNR, CDR2 FQNEAQ (reference sequence). This CDR3 contains 15 residues.

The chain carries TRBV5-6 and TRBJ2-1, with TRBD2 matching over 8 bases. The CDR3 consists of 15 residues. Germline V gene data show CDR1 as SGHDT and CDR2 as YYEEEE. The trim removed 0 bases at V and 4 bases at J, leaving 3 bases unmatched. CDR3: CASSLVERGYNEQFF. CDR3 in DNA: TGTGCCAGCAGCTTGGTAGAGCGGGGGTACAATGAGCAGTTCTTC.

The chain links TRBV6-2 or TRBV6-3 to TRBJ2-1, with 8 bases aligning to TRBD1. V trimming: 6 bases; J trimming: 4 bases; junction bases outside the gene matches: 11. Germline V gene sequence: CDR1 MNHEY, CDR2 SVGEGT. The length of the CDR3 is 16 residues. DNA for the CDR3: TGTGCCAGCAGCGTTAGACAGGGGTTATCGTACAATGAGCAGTTCTTC. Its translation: CASSVRQGLSYNEQFF.

The CDR3 protein is CASSWGTGGYGYTF. The CDR3 DNA reads TGTGCCAGCAGCTGGGGGACAGGAGGGTATGGCTACACCTTC. The chain has TRBV7-9 and TRBJ1-2, with TRBD1 matching 8 bases. Germline V lookup: CDR1 SEHNR, CDR2 FQNEAQ (reference sequence). V shed 4 bases, J shed 5 bases, and the junction held 6 bases outside the gene matches. The CDR3 has 14 amino acids.

The CDR3: CASSLDFNEKLFF. The CDR3 DNA reads as TGTGCCAGCAGTTTGGACTTCAATGAAAAACTGTTTTTT. V usage is TRBV28 and J usage is TRBJ1-4; no clear D gene. CDR3 size: 13 residues. Trimming shortened V by 3 bases and J by 5 bases, and 7 bases separated the two germline ends. The germline CDR1 and CDR2 sequences are MDHEN and SYDVKM.

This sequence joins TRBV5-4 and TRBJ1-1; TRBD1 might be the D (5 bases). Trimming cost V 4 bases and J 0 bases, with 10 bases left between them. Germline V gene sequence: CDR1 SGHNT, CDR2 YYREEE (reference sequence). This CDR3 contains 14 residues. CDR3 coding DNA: TGTGCCAGCAGCCTAGGGGCCCTGAACACTGAAGCTTTCTTT. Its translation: CASSLGALNTEAFF.

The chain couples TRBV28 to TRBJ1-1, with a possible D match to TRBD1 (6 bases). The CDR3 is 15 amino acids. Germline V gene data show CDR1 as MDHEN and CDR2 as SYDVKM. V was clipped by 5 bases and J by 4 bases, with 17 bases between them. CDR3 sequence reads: CASSLLGARRTEAFF. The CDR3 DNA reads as TGTGCCAGCAGTCTATTGGGGGCTCGGCGCACTGAAGCTTTCTTT.

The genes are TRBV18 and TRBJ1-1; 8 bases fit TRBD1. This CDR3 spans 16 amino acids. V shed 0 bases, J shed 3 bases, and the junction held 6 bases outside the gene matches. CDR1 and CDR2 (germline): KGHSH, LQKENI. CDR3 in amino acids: CASSPPTGDQDTEAFF. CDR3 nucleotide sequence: TGTGCCAGCTCACCACCGACAGGGGATCAGGACACTGAAGCTTTCTTT. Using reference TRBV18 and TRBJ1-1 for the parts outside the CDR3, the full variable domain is NAGVMQNPRHLVRRRGQEARLRCSPMKGHSHVYWYRQLPEEGLKFMVYLQKENIIDESGMPKERFSAEFPKEGPSILRIQQVVRGDSAAYFCASSPPTGDQDTEAFFGQGTRLTVV.

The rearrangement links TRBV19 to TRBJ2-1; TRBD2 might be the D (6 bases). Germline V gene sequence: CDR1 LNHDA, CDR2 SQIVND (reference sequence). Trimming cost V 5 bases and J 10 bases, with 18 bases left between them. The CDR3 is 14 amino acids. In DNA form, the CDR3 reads TGTGCCAGTAGTTGGGCGGGACCCGACGAAGAGCAGTTCTTC. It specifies CASSWAGPDEEQFF.

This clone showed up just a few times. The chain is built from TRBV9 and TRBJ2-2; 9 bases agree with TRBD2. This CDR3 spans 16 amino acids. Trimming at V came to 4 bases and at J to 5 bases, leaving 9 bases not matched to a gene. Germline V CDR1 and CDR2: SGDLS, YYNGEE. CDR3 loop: CASSPRGSGGTGELFF. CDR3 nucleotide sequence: TGTGCCAGCAGCCCCCGGGGTAGCGGGGGTACCGGGGAGCTGTTTTTT.

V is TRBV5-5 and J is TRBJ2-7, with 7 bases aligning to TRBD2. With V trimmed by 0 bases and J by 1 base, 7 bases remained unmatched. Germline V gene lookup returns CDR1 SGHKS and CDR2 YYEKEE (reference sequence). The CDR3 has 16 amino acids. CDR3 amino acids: CASSLAGGTYSYEQYF. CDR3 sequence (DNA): TGTGCCAGCAGCTTGGCCGGGGGGACGTATTCCTACGAGCAGTACTTC.

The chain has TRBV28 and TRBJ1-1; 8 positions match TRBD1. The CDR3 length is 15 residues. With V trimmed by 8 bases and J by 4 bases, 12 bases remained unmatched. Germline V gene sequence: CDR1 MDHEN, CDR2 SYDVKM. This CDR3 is CASPGTGTGFTEAFF. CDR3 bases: TGTGCCAGCCCTGGAACAGGGACAGGATTCACTGAAGCTTTCTTT.

CDR3 bases: TGTGCCAGCAGTAACCAGGCTGGGTTTAATTCACCCCTCCACTTT. The encoded protein is CASSNQAGFNSPLHF. The chain joins TRBV6-6 to TRBJ1-6; unclear D gene. CDR3 length equals 15 residues. In germline, CDR1 is MNHNY, CDR2 SVGAGI (reference sequence). Trimming took 5 bases from V and 6 from J, leaving 14 bases between them.

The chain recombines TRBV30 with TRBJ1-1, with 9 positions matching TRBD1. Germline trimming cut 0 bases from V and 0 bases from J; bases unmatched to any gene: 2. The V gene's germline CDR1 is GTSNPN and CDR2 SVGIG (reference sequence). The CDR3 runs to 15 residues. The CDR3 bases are TGTGCCTGGAGTGTACGGACAGGGGTGAACACTGAAGCTTTCTTT. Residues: CAWSVRTGVNTEAFF.

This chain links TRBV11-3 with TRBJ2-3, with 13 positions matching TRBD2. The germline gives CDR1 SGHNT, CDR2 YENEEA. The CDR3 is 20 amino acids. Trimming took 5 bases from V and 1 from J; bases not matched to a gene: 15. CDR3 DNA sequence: TGTGCCAGCAGCCCCACAGGAGACCGAACTAGCGGGAGGGGCACAGATACGCAGTATTTT. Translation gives CASSPTGDRTSGRGTDTQYF.

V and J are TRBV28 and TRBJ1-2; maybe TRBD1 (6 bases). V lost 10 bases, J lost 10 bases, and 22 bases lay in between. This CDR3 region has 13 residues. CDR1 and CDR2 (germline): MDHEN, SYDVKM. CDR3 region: CAILQGRVSSYTF. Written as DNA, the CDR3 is TGTGCCATCCTTCAGGGGAGGGTATCTTCCTACACCTTC.

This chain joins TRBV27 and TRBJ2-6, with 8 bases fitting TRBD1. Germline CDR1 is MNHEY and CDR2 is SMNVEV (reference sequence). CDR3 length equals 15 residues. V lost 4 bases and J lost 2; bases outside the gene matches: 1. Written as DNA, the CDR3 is TGTGCCAGCAGTTCCAGGGGGCCTGGGGCCAACGTCCTGACTTTC. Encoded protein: CASSSRGPGANVLTF.